Listed below are T cell receptor beta chains from one sample, sequenced in a study of OX40 agonist ivuxolimab in advanced cancers. Profiling relied on immunoSEQ multiplex PCR, and the TCRdb table lists in-frame clones only, not all of them. The sample gives about 70,000 clones, about 88% of which show up once; 9.5% to 12% is in the top ten. The sample consisted of CD4+ or CD8+ T cells sorted from blood, taken in a trial of the OX40 agonist ivuxolimab. Receptors originate from an adult with an advanced solid tumor such as melanoma, head and neck, liver or kidney cancer. The CDR3 runs from the conserved cysteine through the conserved F or W. Fields, in order: CDR3 protein, J gene, V gene.

CASSGTTNTGELFF TRBJ2-2 TRBV5-1
CASSSLAGGSYEQYF TRBJ2-7 TRBV5-1
CASSAIAGGEQYF TRBJ2-7 TRBV10-2
CASSFGRPGSPLHF TRBJ1-6 TRBV5-6
CASSSGVGGNEQFF TRBJ2-1 TRBV7-3
CASSFRAVQVGGANVLTF TRBJ2-6 TRBV7-9
CASSLLPYEQYF TRBJ2-7 TRBV11-2
CASSSSQRGGGHEQFF TRBJ2-1 TRBV9
CASSDPQGADEQYF TRBJ2-7 TRBV5-1
CASSARAGNGYTF TRBJ1-2 TRBV5-1
CATSRDLDRGREGQYF TRBJ2-4 TRBV15
CASSLGAAGDYEQYF TRBJ2-7 TRBV28
CASSGRDFSSTDTQYF TRBJ2-3 TRBV6-1
CSVEGPGTNYEQYF TRBJ2-7 TRBV29-1
CASSLPTSGEISYEQYF TRBJ2-7 TRBV28
CASSESVTEAFF TRBJ1-1 TRBV6-1
CASSQESDYYGYTF TRBJ1-2 TRBV4-2
CASSLRGASGNTIYF TRBJ1-3 TRBV13
CASSVGGAAIQETQYF TRBJ2-5 TRBV9
CASSFGDSTYEQYF TRBJ2-7 TRBV7-2
CASSQEGGQGASYEQYF TRBJ2-7 TRBV4-1
CASSLGQNTEAFF TRBJ1-1 TRBV7-9
CASSLVTVVPPYF TRBJ1-3 TRBV5-8
CASSEQKNTEAFF TRBJ1-1 TRBV6-1
CASSSAEQGEQYF TRBJ2-7 TRBV7-3
CASSDLSDNEQFF TRBJ2-1 TRBV10-1
CASSLALRGGALETQYF TRBJ2-5 TRBV5-6
CVSNERVGGNSPLHF TRBJ1-6 TRBV2
CASSARGAGSGPTVTDTQYF TRBJ2-3 TRBV9
CASSERQGAYNEQFF TRBJ2-1 TRBV6-1
CASTGGDMIYNEQFF TRBJ2-1 TRBV27
CASSQLTGHQETQYF TRBJ2-5 TRBV21-1
CASSEVGGDSPLHF TRBJ1-6 TRBV6-1
CASSPSPGSGANVLTF TRBJ2-6 TRBV5-5
CASSPEQNTEAFF TRBJ1-1 TRBV5-1
CASSNPGQVSSYEQYF TRBJ2-7 TRBV19
CSARTGTTGELFF TRBJ2-2 TRBV29-1
CASSQGARDTEAFF TRBJ1-1 TRBV18
CSVEAGQGYEQYF NA TRBV29-1
CASSQSPQRGADEQYF NA TRBV4-2
CASSPRQGLVEKLFF TRBJ1-4 TRBV27
CASSLTSASSTDTQYF TRBJ2-3 TRBV5-1
CAYRDARGAGELFF TRBJ2-2 TRBV28
CASSFADGTDTQYF TRBJ2-3 TRBV19
CASRIQAAQSYGYTF TRBJ1-2 TRBV27
CASSAKDGRTDTQYF TRBJ2-3 TRBV5-4
CASSQDSYSNQPQHF TRBJ1-5 TRBV4-1
CASSISQADTQYF TRBJ2-3 TRBV19
CASSVSLAGVITGELFF TRBJ2-2 TRBV9
CASSLAFTYEQYF TRBJ2-7 TRBV7-9
CASSASLGENTIYF TRBJ1-3 TRBV6-5
CASSPGLVKETQYF TRBJ2-5 TRBV18
CASSKVADTQYF TRBJ2-3 TRBV5-5
CAISEGGTDYGYTF TRBJ1-2 TRBV10-3
CASRTVYQETQYF TRBJ2-5 TRBV27
CASSPGHLATEAFF TRBJ1-1 TRBV9